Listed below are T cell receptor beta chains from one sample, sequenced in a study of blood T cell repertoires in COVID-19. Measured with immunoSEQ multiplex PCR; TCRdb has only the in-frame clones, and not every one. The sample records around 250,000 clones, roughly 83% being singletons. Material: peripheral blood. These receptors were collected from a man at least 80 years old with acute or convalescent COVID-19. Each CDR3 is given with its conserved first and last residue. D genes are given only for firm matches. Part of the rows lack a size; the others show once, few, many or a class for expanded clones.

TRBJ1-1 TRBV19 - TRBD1 CASKRTGVLEAFF TGTGCCAGTAAGCGGACAGGGGTCCTGGAAGCTTTCTTT
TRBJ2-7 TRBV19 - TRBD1 CASSRGQGLGEQYF TGTGCCAGTAGCCGAGGACAGGGACTGGGGGAGCAGTACTTC
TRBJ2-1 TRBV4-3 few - CASSQEGISSYNEQFF TGCGCCAGCAGCCAAGAGGGCATAAGCTCCTACAATGAGCAGTTCTTC
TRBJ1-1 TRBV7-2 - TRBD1 CASSGTGKWSTEAFF TGTGCCAGCAGCGGGACAGGGAAGTGGAGTACTGAAGCTTTCTTT
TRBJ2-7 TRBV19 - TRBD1 CASSGTGVFAYEQYF TGTGCCAGTTCCGGGACAGGGGTTTTTGCCTACGAGCAGTACTTC
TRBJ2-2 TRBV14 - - CASSQRRGNTGELFF TGTGCCAGCAGCCAGAGGCGGGGGAACACCGGGGAGCTGTTTTTT
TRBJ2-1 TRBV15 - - CATSRGGAGVVEQFF TGTGCCACCAGCAGAGGTGGGGCAGGGGTGGTTGAGCAGTTCTTC
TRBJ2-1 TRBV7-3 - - CASSLMSSGSLRSYNEQFF TGTGCCAGCAGCTTAATGAGTAGCGGTTCCCTTAGGTCCTACAATGAGCAGTTCTTC
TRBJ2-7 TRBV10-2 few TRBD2 CASSPGERGAVYEQYF TGCGCCAGCAGCCCAGGGGAGCGGGGGGCTGTCTACGAGCAGTACTTC
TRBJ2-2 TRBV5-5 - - CASSLTIAGELFF TGTGCCAGCAGCTTGACAATCGCCGGGGAGCTGTTTTTT
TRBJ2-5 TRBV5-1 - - CASSLGIGVRETQYF TGCGCCAGCAGCTTGGGAATAGGGGTGCGGGAGACCCAGTACTTC
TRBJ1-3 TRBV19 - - CASSTDSDSGNTIYF TGTGCCAGTAGTACCGACAGCGACTCTGGAAACACCATATATTTT
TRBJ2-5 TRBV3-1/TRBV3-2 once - CASSPQGAEETQYF TGTGCCAGCAGCCCTCAAGGGGCGGAAGAGACCCAGTACTTC
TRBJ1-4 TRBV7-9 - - CASSLQGSEEKLFF TGTGCCAGCAGCTTACAGGGGAGTGAAGAAAAACTGTTTTTT
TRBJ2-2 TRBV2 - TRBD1 CASSHRGRPGELFF TGTGCCAGCAGTCACAGGGGGCGGCCCGGGGAGCTGTTTTTT
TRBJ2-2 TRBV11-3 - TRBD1 CASGRDRFDGELFF TGTGCCAGCGGCCGGGACAGGTTTGATGGGGAGCTGTTTTTT
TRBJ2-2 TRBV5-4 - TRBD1 CASSLFDREAGELFF TGTGCCAGCAGCTTATTCGACAGGGAAGCCGGGGAGCTGTTTTTT